Following are 2 T cell receptor beta chains from one sample sequenced in a study of blood T cells in healthy people across ages. Through a sample-barcoded 5' primer and a J-beta primer mix, a second PCR was run for roughly 7 to 12 cycles. Each CDR3 protein is one row after TCRdb ran MiXCR on the 5' RACE reads. The sample holds 700,000 to 1,000,000 distinct CDR3 sequences, roughly 44% seen once. Sequencing was carried out using blood. The receptor source for this set is a man aged 60 to 75 in good health.

A note on this clonotype: This may stem from a read error, because a much larger clone lies one nucleotide away. J is TRBJ2-1 and V is TRBV7-2; D may correspond to TRBD1 or TRBD2 (6 bases each). Germline CDR1 SGHTA, CDR2 FQGNSA. This CDR3 contains 15 residues. The ends were cut back, 5 bases at V and 13 bases at J, with 24 bases in the middle. The CDR3 reads CASSLGHLEGETQFF. The CDR3 bases are TGTGCCAGCAGCCTGGGACACTTGGAGGGAGAGACCCAGTTCTTC. Together with reference TRBV7-2 and TRBJ2-1, the CDR3 gives the full variable domain: GAGVSQSPSNKVTEKGKDVELRCDPISGHTALYWYRQSLGQGLEFLIYFQGNSAPDKSGLPSDRFSAERTGGSVSTLTIQRTQQEDSAVYLCASSLGHLEGETQFFGPGTRLTVL.

The chain is built from TRBV18 and TRBJ2-3; 8 bases fit TRBD1. Germline loops: CDR1 KGHSH, CDR2 LQKENI. This CDR3 contains 19 residues. The ends lost 1 base at V and 2 bases at J; junction bases unmatched: 14. The CDR3 protein is CASSPLTAFGTGLTDTQYF. The DNA for the CDR3 is TGTGCCAGCTCACCACTCACCGCTTTCGGGACAGGCCTCACAGATACGCAGTATTTT.